This paragraph reports one T cell receptor (beta chain). A junction end diverges from the germline sequence, so it may reflect a read error. The germline CDR1 and CDR2 sequences are MNHEY and SVGAGI. The CDR3 extends over 13 amino acids. The sample is drawn from a study of blood T cell repertoires in COVID-19. Study as a whole: Nucleic acid was either cDNA or gDNA, and it came from T cells, B-cell-depleted T cells, or PBMCs.

Original analysis: Reference gene primer amplification yielded estimated nucleated cell counts. Method: immunoSEQ multiplex PCR; TCRdb's copy keeps in-frame clones and lacks some. That table is the source of V, J and clone size, and D and trimming were worked out from the DNA. In the table there are approximately 33,000 clones, approximately 86% of which are singletons. The sequenced sample was peripheral blood. This TCR was recovered from a man aged 55 to 70 with COVID-19, enrolled during active disease. The chain is built from TRBV6-5 and TRBJ2-3; 12 nucleotides line up with TRBD2. This CDR3 reads CASSTPTSGSLNF. The DNA of the CDR3 is TGTGCCAGCAGCACCCCGACTAGCGGGAGTTTGAATTTT.